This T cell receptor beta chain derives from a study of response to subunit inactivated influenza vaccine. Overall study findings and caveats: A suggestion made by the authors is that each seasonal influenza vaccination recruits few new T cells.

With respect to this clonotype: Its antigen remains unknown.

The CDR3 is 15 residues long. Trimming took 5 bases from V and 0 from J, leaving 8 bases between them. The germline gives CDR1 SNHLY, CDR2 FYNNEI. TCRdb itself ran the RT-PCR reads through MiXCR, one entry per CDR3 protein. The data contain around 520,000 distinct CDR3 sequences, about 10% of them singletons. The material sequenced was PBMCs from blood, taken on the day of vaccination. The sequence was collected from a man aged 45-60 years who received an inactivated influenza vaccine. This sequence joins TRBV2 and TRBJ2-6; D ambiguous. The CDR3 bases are TGTGCCAGCAGTATCAGTGTCTCTGGGGCCAACGTCCTGACTTTC. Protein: CASSISVSGANVLTF.